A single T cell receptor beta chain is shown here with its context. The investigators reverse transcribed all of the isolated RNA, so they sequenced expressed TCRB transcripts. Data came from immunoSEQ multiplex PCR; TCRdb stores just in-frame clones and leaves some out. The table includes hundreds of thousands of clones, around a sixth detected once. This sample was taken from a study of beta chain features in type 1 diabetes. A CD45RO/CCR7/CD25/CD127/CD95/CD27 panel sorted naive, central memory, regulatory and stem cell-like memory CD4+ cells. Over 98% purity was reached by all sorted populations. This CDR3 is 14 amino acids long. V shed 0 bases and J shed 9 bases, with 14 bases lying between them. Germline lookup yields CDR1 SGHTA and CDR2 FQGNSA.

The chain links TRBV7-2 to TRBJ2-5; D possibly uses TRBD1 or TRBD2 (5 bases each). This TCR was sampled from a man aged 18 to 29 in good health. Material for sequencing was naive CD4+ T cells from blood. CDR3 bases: TGTGCCAGCAGCTTAGCGCGGATTCGGGGCGCCCAGTACTTC. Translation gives CASSLARIRGAQYF.